This entry lists 19 T cell receptor beta chains sequenced from one sample in a study of blood T cell repertoires in COVID-19. Generated by immunoSEQ multiplex PCR, the TCRdb table keeps only in-frame clones and is missing some. Among roughly 570,000 clones, 85% to 90% were seen once, and the ten largest hold roughly 8.3%. What was sequenced was peripheral blood. The receptors originated from a woman between 50 and 59 years old with COVID-19, enrolled during active disease.

V usage is TRBV18 and J usage is TRBJ2-3, with D unclear. V lost 4 bases and J 0 bases, leaving 5 bases between the germline ends. This CDR3 region has 13 residues. The V gene's germline CDR1 is KGHSH and CDR2 LQKENI. In DNA form, the CDR3 reads TGTGCCAGCTCACGGGCCAGCACAGATACGCAGTATTTT. This encodes CASSRASTDTQYF.

The V gene is TRBV4-1, the J gene TRBJ1-2; tentative D call: TRBD1 (6 bases). The CDR3 spans 16 residues. Trimming took 4 bases from V and 2 from J, leaving 17 bases between them. In germline, CDR1 is MGHRA, CDR2 YSYEKL. CDR3 sequence: CASSRPPWGQNYGYTF. CDR3 DNA: TGCGCCAGCAGCCGTCCGCCGTGGGGGCAGAACTATGGCTACACCTTC.

V is TRBV29-1 and J is TRBJ1-1; 8 nucleotides agree with TRBD1. The CDR3 extends over 14 amino acids. Germline V CDR1 and CDR2: SQVTM, ANQGSEA. After removal of 7 bases from V and 5 bases from J, the junction contained 12 bases not matched to a gene. CDR3 region: CSAKRQGARTEAFF. The CDR3 DNA reads TGCAGCGCCAAACGTCAGGGGGCGAGGACTGAAGCTTTCTTT.

This chain links TRBV5-1 with TRBJ2-3; tentative D call: TRBD2 (5 bases). There are 16 residues in the CDR3. Trimming left V 0 bases short and J 3 bases short, with 14 bases between. The germline V gene encodes CDR1 SGHRS and CDR2 YFSETQ. CDR3 DNA: TGCGCCAGCAGCTTGGCCCCGGGGATAGGGACAGATACGCAGTATTTT. It specifies CASSLAPGIGTDTQYF.

Comments on this clone: The sample carries other DNA sequences with the same CDR3. The chain employs TRBV3-1 (or the pseudogene TRBV3-2) and TRBJ2-7; no clear D gene. The CDR3 runs to 12 residues. Germline values: CDR1 LGHDT, CDR2 YNNKEL (reference sequence). V was cut by 1 base and J by 4 bases, with 5 bases left in between. The CDR3 nucleotides are TGTGCCAGCAGCCAAGTCAGTTACGAGCAGTACTTC. The encoded protein is CASSQVSYEQYF.

The chain combines TRBV6-5 with TRBJ2-7; D might be TRBD2 (6 bases). The CDR3 totals 13 residues. Per the germline V gene, CDR1 is MNHEY and CDR2 is SVGAGI. V was shortened by 4 bases and J by 7 bases, with 14 bases between the two germline ends. CDR3 loop: CASSFDGSGEQYF. The CDR3 coding sequence is TGTGCCAGCAGTTTCGATGGAAGCGGGGAGCAGTACTTC.

The chain links TRBV7-8 to TRBJ2-2; TRBD1 aligns across 11 bases. The CDR3 length is 14 residues. Germline loops: CDR1 SGHVS, CDR2 FQNEAQ. After removal of 8 bases from V and 6 bases from J, the junction contained 5 bases not matched to a gene. The CDR3 protein is CASRDRGKAGELFF. CDR3 DNA: TGTGCCAGCCGGGACAGGGGGAAGGCCGGGGAGCTGTTTTTT.

V gene TRBV19 combines with J gene TRBJ1-1; perhaps TRBD1 as D (5 bases). Looked up from germline, CDR1 is LNHDA and CDR2 is SQIVND (reference sequence). The ends were cut back, 3 bases at V and 6 bases at J, with 17 bases in the middle. The length of the CDR3 is 15 residues. The CDR3 DNA is TGTGCCAGTAGTATTGGGGCGACATTATTGTCTGAAGCTTTCTTT. Translated, it gives CASSIGATLLSEAFF.

Worth noting for this clone: The junction departs from the called germline gene at one end, perhaps through a read error. V usage is TRBV7-7 and J usage is TRBJ1-1; tentatively, D is TRBD1 (5 bases). Germline-derived CDR1 and CDR2 are SSHAT and FNYEAQ (reference sequence). The CDR3 sequence is 15 residues long. CDR3 nucleotide sequence: TGTGCCAGCAGCCGCAGGACACATCCCAGCACTAAAGCTTTCTTT. Translated, it gives CASSRRTHPSTKAFF.

In its sample, this clone was seen a few times. This chain uses TRBV2 with TRBJ1-6; D not resolved. The germline CDR1 and CDR2 sequences are SNHLY and FYNNEI. The length of the CDR3 is 13 residues. Trimming stripped 8 bases from V and 10 bases from J, with 15 bases between. This CDR3 is CASGARVRSPLHF. In DNA form, the CDR3 reads TGTGCCAGCGGCGCCCGGGTCCGATCACCCCTCCACTTT.

This rearrangement joins TRBV9 to TRBJ2-1; 11 bases fit TRBD2. CDR1 is SGDLS and CDR2 is YYNGEE in the germline V gene. Trimming took 4 bases from V and 4 from J; bases not matched to a gene: 4. The CDR3 runs 15 residues. In DNA form, the CDR3 reads TGTGCCAGCAGCCCCCTAGCGGGGGGTTACAATGAGCAGTTCTTC. Amino acid sequence: CASSPLAGGYNEQFF.

The CDR3: CASSQSFFAAHYSNQPQHF. CDR3 in DNA: TGCGCCAGCAGTCAATCTTTCTTCGCAGCCCACTATAGCAATCAGCCCCAGCATTTT. The genes are TRBV23-1 and TRBJ1-5; unclear D gene. TRBV23-1 is filed as an ORF, its function uncertain. The CDR3 extends over 19 amino acids. Trimming took 0 bases from V and 0 from J, leaving 18 bases between them.

This chain joins TRBV19 and TRBJ2-3; D ambiguous. This CDR3 contains 14 residues. Germline V CDR1 and CDR2: LNHDA, SQIVND (reference sequence). The V and J ends lost 7 bases and 0 bases respectively, with 11 bases between them. The CDR3 loop reads CASTPTGSTDTQYF. CDR3 nucleotide sequence: TGTGCCAGTACCCCGACTGGCAGCACAGATACGCAGTATTTT.

This clone was seen a handful of times. In DNA form, the CDR3 reads TGTGCCAGCAGCTTAGGTTCCCAAAGCAATCAGCCCCAGCATTTT. Translation gives CASSLGSQSNQPQHF. The chain couples TRBV7-9 to TRBJ1-5; unclear D gene. The germline V gene has CDR1 SEHNR and CDR2 FQNEAQ (reference sequence). Trimming took off 1 base at V and 1 base at J, with 8 bases between the two ends. The CDR3 runs to 15 residues.

The chain is built from TRBV7-8 and TRBJ2-2; 7 bases are shared with TRBD1. The CDR3 consists of 15 residues. From germline, CDR1 is SGHVS and CDR2 FQNEAQ. Trimming at V came to 11 bases and at J to 0 bases, leaving 9 bases not matched to a gene. The CDR3 DNA reads as TGTGCCGCCAACCGACAGGGCGCGAACACCGGGGAGCTGTTTTTT. It specifies CAANRQGANTGELFF.

The count of this clone is one. The chain carries TRBV28 and TRBJ1-1, with TRBD1 as a possible D gene (5 bases). The CDR3 extends over 15 amino acids. The V end lost 3 bases, the J end lost 1 base, and 12 bases lay between the germline ends. Germline assignment: CDR1 MDHEN and CDR2 SYDVKM. The CDR3 DNA follows: TGTGCCAGCAGTTTTTCGGCGCAGGGGAACACTGAAGCTTTCTTT. This encodes CASSFSAQGNTEAFF.

The V gene is TRBV3-1 (or the pseudogene TRBV3-2), the J gene TRBJ2-7; TRBD2 agrees at 9 bases. The CDR3 spans 14 residues. Germline V gene lookup returns CDR1 LGHDT and CDR2 YNNKEL (reference sequence). Trimming took 1 base from V and 2 from J; bases not matched to a gene: 0. The CDR3 region has the DNA TGTGCCAGCAGCCAAGGCGGGGGGGCCTACGAGCAGTACTTC. It specifies CASSQGGGAYEQYF.

The chain combines TRBV12-3 or TRBV12-4 with TRBJ1-2, with a weak D call TRBD1 (5 bases). This CDR3 region has 13 residues. Trimming pared 5 bases from V and 9 bases from J, leaving 16 bases between. CDR3 amino acids: CASSRGDGGSYTF. CDR3 sequence (DNA): TGTGCCAGCAGTAGAGGGGATGGAGGGAGCTACACCTTC.

CDR3 DNA sequence: TGTGCCAGCAGCTTGGTGGGAGCCACAGAGGGCACTGAAGCTTTCTTT. Its protein product is CASSLVGATEGTEAFF. The chain uses TRBV5-6 and TRBJ1-1; D is undetermined. Germline V CDR1 and CDR2: SGHDT, YYEEEE. The CDR3 totals 16 residues. V lost 0 bases, J lost 4 bases, and 16 bases lay in between.